Presented here are 22 T cell receptor beta chains from one specimen sequenced in a study of naive and memory T cell subsets listed by TCRdb under 2017. Libraries were made using UMI-ligation and nested PCR. Sequencing relied on an Illumina MiSeq. To cover both TRBC1 and TRBC2, the beta constant-region primer consisted of an equimolar mix of two oligonucleotides. The public reads were reanalyzed by TCRdb: fastp trimming at Q25, MiXCR alignment, in-frame beta chains only. When rows share a CDR3 protein, they turn into one entry using the most common DNA and genes. Recorded for this sample are some 150,000 distinct CDR3 sequences; approximately 15% of them occurred a single time. Together, the top ten hold around 0.14% of the sample. The sequenced sample was naive CD4+ T cells from blood. The sample's cell subset or site label, decoded: naive T cells, CD45RA high CD27+. These receptors were obtained from a human donor in good health.

This clonotype was detected only a few times. The CDR3 region has the DNA TGTGCCAGCAGCCCCGGTGAATTCATGAACACTGAAGCTTTCTTT. Its protein product is CASSPGEFMNTEAFF. This sequence joins TRBV7-3 and TRBJ1-1, with D hard to call. This CDR3 has 15 amino acids. Germline CDR1 SGHTA, CDR2 FQGTGA. V was trimmed by 5 bases and J by 0 bases, leaving 13 bases between them.

The chain carries TRBV20-1 and TRBJ1-5; 10 positions match TRBD1. The CDR3 has 15 residues. Trimming removed 2 bases from V and 6 bases from J; junction bases left unmatched: 7. CDR1 DFQATT and CDR2 SNEGSKA come from the germline V gene (reference sequence). CDR3 in DNA: TGCAGTGCTAGAAAGGGACAGGGGTTGTTTCAGCCCCAGCATTTT. Protein: CSARKGQGLFQPQHF.

The J gene is TRBJ1-4, the V gene TRBV12-3 or TRBV12-4, with D uncertain. With 1 base removed from V and 2 bases from J, the gap between germline ends came to 11 bases. The CDR3 runs to 16 residues. The CDR3 spells CASSLGRQTTNEKLFF. The DNA for the CDR3 is TGTGCCAGCAGTTTAGGCAGGCAGACTACTAATGAAAAACTGTTTTTT.

This clonotype was seen more than once but under ten times. The J gene is TRBJ2-7, the V gene TRBV11-2, with TRBD2 matching over 11 bases. V lost 4 bases, J lost 4 bases, and 6 bases stayed unmatched. CDR1 is SGHAT and CDR2 is FQNNGV in the germline V gene. The CDR3 totals 15 residues. The CDR3 DNA reads as TGTGCCAGCAGCTCCACTAGCGGGAGATCGTACGAGCAGTACTTC. The encoded protein is CASSSTSGRSYEQYF.

As to this clonotype: The CDR3 end shows no conserved phenylalanine or tryptophan, and so a read error is likely. The chain recombines TRBV20-1 with TRBJ1-5; D is ambiguous. V lost 3 bases and J 4 bases, leaving 7 bases between the germline ends. Germline lookup yields CDR1 DFQATT and CDR2 SNEGSKA (reference sequence). This CDR3 has 12 amino acids. The CDR3 is CSASRGNQPQHL. DNA for the CDR3: TGCAGTGCTAGTCGGGGTAATCAGCCCCAGCATCTT.

This clonotype was counted only a few times. The chain links TRBV10-3 to TRBJ1-1; 11 bases are shared with TRBD1. The CDR3 runs to 16 residues. Unmatched junction bases numbered 9, after V lost 6 bases and J lost 3 bases. The germline V gene has CDR1 ENHRY and CDR2 SYGVKD. The CDR3 region is CAISPRTGGADTEAFF. CDR3 DNA sequence: TGTGCCATCAGCCCTAGGACAGGGGGCGCGGACACTGAAGCTTTCTTT.

Only a few counts were recorded for this clonotype. V is TRBV25-1 and J is TRBJ2-3; the D is unclear. CDR3 length equals 16 residues. Trimming took 4 bases from V and 2 from J, leaving 16 bases between them. Germline-derived CDR1 and CDR2 are MGHDK and SYGVNS. This CDR3 reads CASSVSDTRYTDTQYF. The CDR3 bases are TGTGCCAGCAGTGTATCTGACACCCGATACACAGATACGCAGTATTTT.

The J gene is TRBJ2-7, the V gene TRBV19; 8 nucleotides line up with TRBD1. Trimming took 5 bases from V and 5 from J; bases not matched to a gene: 8. This CDR3 has 14 amino acids. Germline V gives CDR1 LNHDA, CDR2 SQIVND (reference sequence). CDR3 coding DNA: TGTGCCAGTAGTTCCGGGACAGGAGCGAACGAGCAGTACTTC. Protein: CASSSGTGANEQYF.

V is TRBV4-1 and J is TRBJ2-4, with D tentatively TRBD1 (7 bases). This CDR3 is 15 amino acids long. Germline V gene lookup returns CDR1 MGHRA and CDR2 YSYEKL. V was pared by 1 base and J by 15 bases, with 22 bases between. The CDR3 sequence is CASSQGRGQLAPRYF. The CDR3 DNA reads TGCGCCAGCAGCCAAGGGCGGGGACAGCTAGCCCCTCGGTACTTC.

This clonotype was found many times. This rearrangement joins TRBV20-1 to TRBJ2-5; the D gene is possibly TRBD1 (5 bases). The CDR3 is 13 residues long. V lost 4 bases to trimming and J lost 5 bases, with 14 bases between them. Germline V gene sequence: CDR1 DFQATT, CDR2 SNEGSKA (reference sequence). CDR3 nucleotide sequence: TGCAGTGCTAAAGGGGCGGCTAGGGAGACCCAGTACTTC. This sequence encodes CSAKGAARETQYF.

This clonotype was picked up a small number of times. The chain couples TRBV5-1 to TRBJ2-7; TRBD2 aligns across 13 bases. V lost 6 bases, J lost 6 bases, and 6 bases stayed unmatched. This CDR3 spans 14 amino acids. Germline V gene lookup returns CDR1 SGHRS and CDR2 YFSETQ. In DNA form, the CDR3 reads TGCGCCAGCACCTGGGGACTAGCGGGAACCGAGCAGTACTTC. It yields the protein CASTWGLAGTEQYF.

This chain joins TRBV19 and TRBJ2-6; TRBD1 matches 7 bases. J was trimmed by 5 bases and V by 4 bases; bases with no gene match: 8. The CDR3 runs to 16 residues. The germline V gene encodes CDR1 LNHDA and CDR2 SQIVND (reference sequence). The CDR3 protein is CASSTLQGQRANVLTF. CDR3 coding DNA: TGTGCCAGTAGTACCCTACAGGGGCAGAGGGCCAACGTCCTGACTTTC.

This clonotype has more than one count but fewer than ten. In DNA form, the CDR3 reads TGTGCCATCAGTGAGCGCTGGGGACAGGGGGCCCACGAGCAGTACTTC. As protein: CAISERWGQGAHEQYF. The V call is TRBV10-3, the J call TRBJ2-7; 12 bases line up with TRBD1. Losses at the gene ends were 2 bases for V and 5 bases for J; bases not matched to a gene: 7. Germline-derived CDR1 and CDR2 are ENHRY and SYGVKD. The CDR3 is 16 amino acids.

This clonotype was observed a few times. In nucleotides, the CDR3 is TGTGCCAGCAGCACTGGACAGGGGGGAAGTTACGAGCAGTACTTC. This encodes CASSTGQGGSYEQYF. The chain uses TRBV11-3 and TRBJ2-7, with 10 bases matching TRBD1. The trim removed 5 bases at V and 4 bases at J, leaving 8 bases unmatched. The CDR3 contains 15 residues. Germline CDR1 is SGHNT and CDR2 is YENEEA.

This chain links TRBV12-3 or TRBV12-4 with TRBJ2-3, with a weak D call TRBD2 (6 bases). Trimming pared 1 base from V and 0 bases from J, leaving 17 bases between. CDR3 length: 18 residues. The CDR3 DNA follows: TGTGCCAGCAGTTTAGAAAAAGAGGGCGGGGCCAGCACAGATACGCAGTATTTT. The encoded protein is CASSLEKEGGASTDTQYF.

This clonotype was observed a few times. The chain employs TRBV6-4 and TRBJ2-1; 9 bases map to TRBD1. Losses at the gene ends were 4 bases for V and 2 bases for J; bases not matched to a gene: 3. The CDR3 runs 15 residues. The germline gives CDR1 MRHNA, CDR2 SNTAGT. In nucleotides, the CDR3 is TGTGCCAGCAGTGTTCGACAGGGGGCCTACAATGAGCAGTTCTTC. This gives the protein CASSVRQGAYNEQFF.

The DNA of the CDR3 is TGCAGTACCATAGCGGGAGCCGCAGGGGAGACCCAGTACTTC. It specifies CSTIAGAAGETQYF. This chain links TRBV20-1 with TRBJ2-5; 9 nucleotides line up with TRBD2. V shed 8 bases, J shed 5 bases, and the junction held 12 bases outside the gene matches. The CDR3 loop spans 14 amino acids. Looked up from germline, CDR1 is DFQATT and CDR2 is SNEGSKA (reference sequence).

The chain uses TRBV27 and TRBJ2-1; D gene uncertain. CDR3 size: 14 residues. Trimming took 5 bases from V and 2 from J, leaving 10 bases between them. Germline V gene lookup returns CDR1 MNHEY and CDR2 SMNVEV (reference sequence). The CDR3 loop reads CASSPPLTYNEQFF. The CDR3 nucleotides read TGTGCCAGCAGTCCCCCCCTTACCTACAATGAGCAGTTCTTC.

This clonotype has only a few counts. The CDR3 region has the DNA TGCGCCAGCTTCTACGGTGGACTAGCCGTTAGCACAGATACGCAGTATTTT. It is translated as CASFYGGLAVSTDTQYF. The rearrangement joins TRBV5-1 to TRBJ2-3; 8 bases are a match to TRBD2. CDR3 length: 17 residues. Germline-derived CDR1 and CDR2 are SGHRS and YFSETQ. V was clipped by 7 bases and J by 0 bases; unmatched bases: 13.

The sample holds a few counts of this clonotype. This rearrangement joins TRBV29-1 to TRBJ2-1, with D tentatively TRBD1 (5 bases). This CDR3 contains 13 residues. Trimming pared 3 bases from V and 6 bases from J, leaving 12 bases between. Germline V gene sequence: CDR1 SQVTM, CDR2 ANQGSEA. The CDR3 here is CSVDREGGNEQFF. The CDR3 nucleotides read TGCAGCGTTGACAGGGAAGGCGGCAATGAGCAGTTCTTC.

This rearrangement joins TRBV9 to TRBJ2-2; no definite D call. Germline-derived CDR1 and CDR2 are SGDLS and YYNGEE. This CDR3 is 14 amino acids long. Trimming removed 5 bases from V and 7 bases from J, with 15 bases in between. The CDR3 here is CASSVQGLVGELFF. DNA of the CDR3: TGTGCCAGCAGTGTCCAAGGGTTAGTCGGGGAGCTGTTTTTT.

This clonotype showed up just a few times. The chain couples TRBV15 to TRBJ2-1; D possibly uses TRBD1 or TRBD2 (5 bases each). CDR1 LNHNV and CDR2 YYDKDF come from the germline V gene (reference sequence). V was clipped by 0 bases and J by 7 bases, with 10 bases between them. This CDR3 contains 14 residues. The chain's CDR3 is CATSRDVGGNEQFF. The CDR3 nucleotides read TGTGCCACCAGCAGAGATGTTGGGGGAAATGAGCAGTTCTTC.